The 9 T cell receptor beta chains presented below share a single source sample, sequenced in a study of identical twins. TCRdb reanalysed the 5' RACE reads using MiXCR and keeps one entry per CDR3 protein. The sample comprises some 790,000 distinct CDR3 sequences, 15% to 20% of which are singletons, and approximately 14% rests with the top ten. The data were also submitted as part of a second study, on T cells expressing NK-cell markers.

Sequencing was carried out using PBMCs. All receptors come from a young woman in good health.

The CDR3 DNA is TGTGCCAGCAGTCTCAGAGGGGGCGGATTCCAAGAGACCCAGTACTTC. It codes for CASSLRGGGFQETQYF. The chain couples TRBV12-3 or TRBV12-4 to TRBJ2-5; TRBD1 matches 7 bases. The CDR3 runs 16 residues. Germline trimming cut 5 bases from V and 1 base from J; bases unmatched to any gene: 10.

A few counts support this clonotype. The chain combines TRBV5-6 with TRBJ2-3; D is uncertain. The CDR3 is 13 amino acids. Germline V gene sequence: CDR1 SGHDT, CDR2 YYEEEE. Trimming removed 5 bases from V and 4 bases from J, with 11 bases in between. DNA for the CDR3: TGTGCCAGCAGAGCGCATTCCCCAGATACGCAGTATTTT. Encoded protein: CASRAHSPDTQYF.

The chain links TRBV12-3 or TRBV12-4 to TRBJ2-3; the match to TRBD2 covers 11 bases. The ends lost 4 bases at V and 5 bases at J; junction bases unmatched: 8. The CDR3 contains 16 residues. This CDR3 reads CASSSRETSGIDTQYF. The CDR3 DNA sequence: TGTGCCAGCAGTTCGAGGGAGACTAGCGGGATAGATACGCAGTATTTT.

This chain uses TRBV5-1 with TRBJ2-7, with D uncertain. CDR3 length: 15 amino acids. The germline V and J ends were trimmed by 0 bases and 0 bases, with 10 bases remaining between them. In germline, CDR1 is SGHRS, CDR2 YFSETQ. This chain's CDR3 is CASSLETQSSYEQYF. The CDR3 nucleotides are TGCGCCAGCAGCTTGGAAACGCAGAGCTCCTACGAGCAGTACTTC.

This clonotype has just a few counts. The chain is built from TRBV12-3 or TRBV12-4 and TRBJ1-2; 8 bases are shared with TRBD1. Trimming took 2 bases from V and 8 from J; bases not matched to a gene: 13. CDR3 length equals 16 residues. CDR3 residues: CASSLKWTGLFGGYTF. The CDR3 region has the DNA TGTGCCAGCAGTTTAAAGTGGACAGGGTTATTTGGGGGCTACACCTTC.

The chain uses TRBV12-3 or TRBV12-4 and TRBJ2-7; no reliable D call. V was pared by 2 bases and J by 0 bases, with 14 bases between. CDR3 size: 16 residues. The CDR3 coding sequence is TGTGCCAGCAGTTTAATCGGAACGGTAAACTCCTACGAGCAGTACTTC. It is translated as CASSLIGTVNSYEQYF.

The chain has TRBV20-1 and TRBJ2-3; 10 nucleotides align to TRBD2. V shed 5 bases and J 2 bases; nucleotides not matched to a gene: 4. The germline CDR1 and CDR2 sequences are DFQATT and SNEGSKA (reference sequence). The CDR3 is 14 amino acids. For the CDR3, the DNA is TGCAGTGCTGGGCTAGCGGGGGCCACAGATACGCAGTATTTT. This gives the protein CSAGLAGATDTQYF.

This sequence joins TRBV5-1 and TRBJ2-7; TRBD1 matches 7 bases. The CDR3 has 15 amino acids. Germline trimming cut 4 bases from V and 6 bases from J; bases unmatched to any gene: 13. Germline values: CDR1 SGHRS, CDR2 YFSETQ. CDR3 residues: CASSVGQSGLAEQYF. The CDR3 DNA is TGCGCCAGCAGCGTGGGACAGTCTGGCCTGGCCGAGCAGTACTTC.

This clonotype was found a few times. The chain carries TRBV5-5 and TRBJ2-3, with TRBD2 matching 7 bases. The CDR3 spans 15 residues. V gave up 5 bases and J gave up 0 bases; unmatched junction bases: 6. Germline V gene sequence: CDR1 SGHKS, CDR2 YYEKEE (reference sequence). The CDR3 loop reads CASSFTGGSTDTQYF. The CDR3 DNA reads TGTGCCAGCAGTTTTACCGGGGGGAGCACAGATACGCAGTATTTT.